Listed below are T cell receptor beta chains from one sample, sequenced in a study of OX40 agonist ivuxolimab in advanced cancers. Clones were read by immunoSEQ multiplex PCR, and TCRdb kept only the in-frame ones, dropping some. Among around 66,000 clones, around 84% were seen once, and the ten largest hold roughly 4%. Sample: CD4+ or CD8+ T cells sorted from blood, taken in a trial of the OX40 agonist ivuxolimab. These receptors were collected from an adult with an advanced solid tumor such as melanoma, head and neck, liver or kidney cancer. Each CDR3 is given without its conserved first and last residue. Fields, in order: J gene, D gene, clone size, V gene, CDR3 protein. D genes are given only for firm matches. Clone size is stated in some rows and not others, as once, few, many or a class when expanded.

J gene: TRBJ1-1
D gene: .
clone size: .
V gene: TRBV28
CDR3 protein: ASSSPGPRVGTEAF

J gene: TRBJ2-7
D gene: .
clone size: .
V gene: TRBV6-5
CDR3 protein: ASSLPGTYEQY

J gene: TRBJ2-7
D gene: .
clone size: .
V gene: TRBV10-3
CDR3 protein: AISDVGESSYEQY

J gene: TRBJ2-1
D gene: TRBD1
clone size: .
V gene: TRBV28
CDR3 protein: ASSSAGTAYNEQF

J gene: TRBJ1-2
D gene: .
clone size: .
V gene: TRBV5-1
CDR3 protein: ASTLGDRSYSSGYT

J gene: TRBJ2-3
D gene: TRBD1
clone size: .
V gene: TRBV7-9
CDR3 protein: ASSLSGGTDTQY

J gene: TRBJ1-1
D gene: .
clone size: .
V gene: TRBV11-2
CDR3 protein: VQKRAGNTEAF

J gene: TRBJ2-1
D gene: .
clone size: .
V gene: TRBV20-1
CDR3 protein: SAANNEQF

J gene: TRBJ2-6
D gene: .
clone size: .
V gene: TRBV6-1
CDR3 protein: ASRRDVAGANVLT

J gene: TRBJ1-2
D gene: .
clone size: .
V gene: TRBV18
CDR3 protein: ASSPAGLSYGYT

J gene: TRBJ2-2
D gene: TRBD2
clone size: .
V gene: TRBV7-9
CDR3 protein: ASSLRGLAGGRTGELF

J gene: TRBJ2-2
D gene: .
clone size: .
V gene: TRBV7-8
CDR3 protein: ASSLGQAYAGELF

J gene: TRBJ2-2
D gene: .
clone size: .
V gene: TRBV18
CDR3 protein: ASSPKPTTGELF

J gene: TRBJ2-3
D gene: .
clone size: once
V gene: TRBV6-5
CDR3 protein: ASSYYFGRSTDTQY

J gene: TRBJ2-5
D gene: .
clone size: few
V gene: TRBV6-1
CDR3 protein: ASSEAWGAETQY

J gene: TRBJ1-6
D gene: .
clone size: .
V gene: TRBV9
CDR3 protein: ASSVRQYNSPLH

J gene: TRBJ2-5
D gene: .
clone size: .
V gene: TRBV18
CDR3 protein: ASSPRQETQY

J gene: TRBJ1-3
D gene: TRBD1
clone size: .
V gene: TRBV5-6
CDR3 protein: ASSEGQLLSGNTIY

J gene: TRBJ2-2
D gene: .
clone size: .
V gene: TRBV11-3
CDR3 protein: ASSFLGTPNTGELF

J gene: TRBJ2-1
D gene: TRBD2
clone size: .
V gene: TRBV5-5
CDR3 protein: ASSYLLAGDISGEQF

J gene: TRBJ1-2
D gene: .
clone size: .
V gene: TRBV11-2
CDR3 protein: ASSSNVRGIYGYT

J gene: TRBJ1-2
D gene: .
clone size: few
V gene: TRBV10-2
CDR3 protein: ASWTAANYGYT

J gene: TRBJ1-5
D gene: TRBD1
clone size: .
V gene: TRBV7-9
CDR3 protein: ASSTDRGPGQPQH

J gene: TRBJ1-2
D gene: .
clone size: .
V gene: TRBV7-2
CDR3 protein: ASSLVWYGYT

J gene: TRBJ2-2
D gene: .
clone size: .
V gene: TRBV6-5
CDR3 protein: ASSYPGAKTGELF

J gene: TRBJ1-2
D gene: .
clone size: .
V gene: TRBV7-9
CDR3 protein: ASSLARGADYGYT

J gene: TRBJ2-5
D gene: TRBD1
clone size: .
V gene: TRBV7-3
CDR3 protein: ASSLGTGAGETQY

J gene: TRBJ1-1
D gene: .
clone size: .
V gene: TRBV5-1
CDR3 protein: ASSLRQINTEAF

J gene: TRBJ2-5
D gene: TRBD2
clone size: .
V gene: TRBV7-8
CDR3 protein: ASSLVDLAGETQY

J gene: TRBJ2-5
D gene: TRBD1
clone size: .
V gene: TRBV9
CDR3 protein: ASSTAGTGGLETQY

J gene: TRBJ1-1
D gene: .
clone size: few
V gene: TRBV7-3
CDR3 protein: ASSPPGPEAF

J gene: TRBJ1-2
D gene: .
clone size: .
V gene: TRBV4-3
CDR3 protein: ASSQYLHGPNYGYT

J gene: TRBJ2-2
D gene: .
clone size: .
V gene: TRBV7-9
CDR3 protein: ASSFTGVGELF

J gene: TRBJ2-2
D gene: TRBD2
clone size: .
V gene: TRBV5-1
CDR3 protein: ASSSTPGGTGELF

J gene: TRBJ2-2
D gene: .
clone size: .
V gene: TRBV6-1
CDR3 protein: ASNLHETGELF

J gene: TRBJ1-6
D gene: .
clone size: .
V gene: TRBV28
CDR3 protein: ASSLPASATNSPLH

J gene: TRBJ2-7
D gene: .
clone size: .
V gene: TRBV5-1
CDR3 protein: ASTLGGTHGPYEQY

J gene: TRBJ2-7
D gene: TRBD1
clone size: .
V gene: TRBV27
CDR3 protein: ASRGTGGLYEQY

J gene: TRBJ1-1
D gene: .
clone size: .
V gene: TRBV7-9
CDR3 protein: ASSQQQNTEAF

J gene: TRBJ2-5
D gene: .
clone size: .
V gene: TRBV15
CDR3 protein: ATSRGQQETQY

J gene: TRBJ2-5
D gene: TRBD1
clone size: .
V gene: TRBV19
CDR3 protein: ASSTLTGAIQETQY

J gene: TRBJ2-7
D gene: TRBD1
clone size: .
V gene: TRBV5-4
CDR3 protein: ASSPTGDISYEQY

J gene: TRBJ1-3
D gene: .
clone size: .
V gene: TRBV19
CDR3 protein: ASRDPGSGNTIY

J gene: TRBJ2-2
D gene: .
clone size: .
V gene: TRBV2
CDR3 protein: ASRTNTGELF

J gene: TRBJ2-7
D gene: TRBD2
clone size: .
V gene: TRBV10-3
CDR3 protein: AISGTSGGEQY

J gene: TRBJ2-7
D gene: .
clone size: once
V gene: TRBV28
CDR3 protein: ASSSYRALSYEQY

J gene: TRBJ1-1
D gene: .
clone size: .
V gene: TRBV5-1
CDR3 protein: ASSLGQGWNTEAF

J gene: TRBJ1-2
D gene: TRBD1
clone size: .
V gene: TRBV5-1
CDR3 protein: ASSLAGMGTGGYT

J gene: TRBJ2-1
D gene: .
clone size: .
V gene: TRBV4-1
CDR3 protein: ASSLVPGISEQF

J gene: TRBJ2-6
D gene: .
clone size: .
V gene: TRBV6-5
CDR3 protein: ATSRGTTTRVLT

J gene: TRBJ2-5
D gene: .
clone size: .
V gene: TRBV12-5
CDR3 protein: ASGFSGTSGETQY

J gene: TRBJ2-7
D gene: .
clone size: .
V gene: TRBV7-6
CDR3 protein: ASSLTPGTLEQY

J gene: TRBJ2-3
D gene: TRBD2
clone size: few
V gene: TRBV27
CDR3 protein: ASSFFGLAGGNTQY